This TCR beta chain stems from a study of Graves' ophthalmopathy and Graves' hyperthyroidism. Whole-study findings and limits: Appearing in blood as well were most expanded thyroid clonotypes above 0.001 frequency.

Turning to this clonotype: Its matching antigen is unknown. This sequence may be a read error, since a much larger clone differs from it by one base.

CDR3 regions of TCR beta were amplified from RNA transcripts. Scientists carried out first-round RT-PCR using HTBI primers and then a second-round multiplex PCR. TCRdb re-analysed the multiplex PCR reads in MiXCR, keeping a single row per CDR3 protein. Among about 620,000 distinct CDR3 sequences listed, 22% were seen once. The germline V gene encodes CDR1 SQVTM and CDR2 ANQGSEA. The CDR3 runs 14 residues. The V and J ends lost 3 bases and 10 bases respectively, with 21 bases between them. The rearrangement uses TRBV29-1 and TRBJ1-2; D perhaps matches TRBD1 (5 bases). This sequence was found in a woman between 18 and 30 years old with stable Graves' hyperthyroidism. Some clones in this sample may be carry-over from other donors' samples. The sequenced material came from peripheral blood. CDR3 region: CSVEGESGLDDYTF. In nucleotides, the CDR3 is TGCAGCGTTGAGGGGGAGTCAGGGTTAGATGACTACACCTTC. Complete variable domain (other parts from reference TRBV29-1 and TRBJ1-2): SAVISQKPSRDICQRGTSLTIQCQVDSQVTMMFWYRQQPGQSLTLIATANQGSEATYESGFVIDKFPISRPNLTFSTLTVSNMSPEDSSIYLCSVEGESGLDDYTFGSGTRLTVV.